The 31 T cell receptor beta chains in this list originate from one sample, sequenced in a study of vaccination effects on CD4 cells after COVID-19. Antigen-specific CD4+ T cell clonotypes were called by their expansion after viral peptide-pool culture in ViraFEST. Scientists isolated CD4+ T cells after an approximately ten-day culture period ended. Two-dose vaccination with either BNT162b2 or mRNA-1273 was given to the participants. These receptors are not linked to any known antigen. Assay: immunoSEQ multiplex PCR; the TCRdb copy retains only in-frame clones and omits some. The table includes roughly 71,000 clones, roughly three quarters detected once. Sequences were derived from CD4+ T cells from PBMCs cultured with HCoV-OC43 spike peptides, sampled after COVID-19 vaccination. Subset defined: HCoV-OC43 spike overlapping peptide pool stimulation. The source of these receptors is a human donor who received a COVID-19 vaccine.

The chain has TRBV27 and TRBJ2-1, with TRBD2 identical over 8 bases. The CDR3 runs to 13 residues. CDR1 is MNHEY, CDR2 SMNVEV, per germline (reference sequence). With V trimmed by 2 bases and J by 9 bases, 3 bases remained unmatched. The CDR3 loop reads CASSLPGGGEQFF. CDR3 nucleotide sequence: TGTGCCAGCAGTTTACCGGGGGGGGGTGAGCAGTTCTTC.

The CDR3 coding sequence is TGTGCCTGGACCCCGGGACACTTGAAATCACCCCTCCACTTT. This sequence encodes CAWTPGHLKSPLHF. V gene TRBV30 combines with J gene TRBJ1-6; tentative D call: TRBD1 (6 bases). The CDR3 is 14 amino acids. Between the trimmed V and J ends, which lost 4 bases and 10 bases, there was a span of 17 bases. Germline V gene sequence: CDR1 GTSNPN, CDR2 SVGIG (reference sequence).

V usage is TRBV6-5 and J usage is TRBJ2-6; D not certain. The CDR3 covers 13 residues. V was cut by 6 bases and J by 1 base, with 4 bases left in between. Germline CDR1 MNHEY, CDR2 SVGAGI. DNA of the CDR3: TGTGCCAGCAGGAGGTCTGGGGCCAACGTCCTGACTTTC. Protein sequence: CASRRSGANVLTF.

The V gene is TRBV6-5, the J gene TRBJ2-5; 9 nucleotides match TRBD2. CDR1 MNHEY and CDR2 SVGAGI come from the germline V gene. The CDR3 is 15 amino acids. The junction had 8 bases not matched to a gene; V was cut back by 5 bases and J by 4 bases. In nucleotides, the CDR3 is TGTGCCAGCAGTCGTAGCGGGGGCCCCGGAGAGACCCAGTACTTC. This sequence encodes CASSRSGGPGETQYF.

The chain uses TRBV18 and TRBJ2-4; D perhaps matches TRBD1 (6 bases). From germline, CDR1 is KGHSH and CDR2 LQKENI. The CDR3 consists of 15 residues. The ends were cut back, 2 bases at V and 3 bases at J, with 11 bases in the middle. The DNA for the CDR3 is TGTGCCAGCTCACCAAGTGGGGGACACAAAAACATTCAGTACTTC. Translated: CASSPSGGHKNIQYF. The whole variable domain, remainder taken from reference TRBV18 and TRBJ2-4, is NAGVMQNPRHLVRRRGQEARLRCSPMKGHSHVYWYRQLPEEGLKFMVYLQKENIIDESGMPKERFSAEFPKEGPSILRIQQVVRGDSAAYFCASSPSGGHKNIQYFGAGTRLSVL.

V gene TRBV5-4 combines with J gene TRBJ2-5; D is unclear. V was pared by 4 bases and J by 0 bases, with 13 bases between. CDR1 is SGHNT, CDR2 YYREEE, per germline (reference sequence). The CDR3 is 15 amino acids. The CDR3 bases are TGTGCCAGCAGCCAGATTTCAGCGTACCAAGAGACCCAGTACTTC. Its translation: CASSQISAYQETQYF.

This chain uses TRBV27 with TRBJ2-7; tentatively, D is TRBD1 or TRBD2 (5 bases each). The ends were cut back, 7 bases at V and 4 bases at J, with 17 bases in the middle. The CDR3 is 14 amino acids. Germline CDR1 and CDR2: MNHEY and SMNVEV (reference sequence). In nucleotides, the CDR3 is TGTGCCAGCACCTTAAGGGACCCTGGGTACGAGCAGTACGTC. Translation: CASTLRDPGYEQYV.

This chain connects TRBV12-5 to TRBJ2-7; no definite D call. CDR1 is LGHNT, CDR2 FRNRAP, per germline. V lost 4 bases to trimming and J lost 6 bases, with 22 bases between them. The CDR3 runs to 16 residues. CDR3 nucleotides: TGTGCTAGTGGTTCCCCCCCTACACCCCGGAATTGCGAGCAGTACGTC. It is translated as CASGSPPTPRNCEQYV.

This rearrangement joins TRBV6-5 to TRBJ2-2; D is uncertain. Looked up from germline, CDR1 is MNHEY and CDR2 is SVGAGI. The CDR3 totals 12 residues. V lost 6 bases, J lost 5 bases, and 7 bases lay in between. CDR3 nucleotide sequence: TGTGCCAGCAGAGCCGGGACCGGGGAGCTGTTTTTT. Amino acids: CASRAGTGELFF.

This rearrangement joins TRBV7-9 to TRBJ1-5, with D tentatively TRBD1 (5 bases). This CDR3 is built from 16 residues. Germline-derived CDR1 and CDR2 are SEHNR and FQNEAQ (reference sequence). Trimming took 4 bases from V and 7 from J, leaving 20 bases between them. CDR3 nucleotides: TGTGCCAGCAGCTCCCATGCCGCAGGGTTCGGGCAGCCCCAGCATTTT. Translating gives CASSSHAAGFGQPQHF.

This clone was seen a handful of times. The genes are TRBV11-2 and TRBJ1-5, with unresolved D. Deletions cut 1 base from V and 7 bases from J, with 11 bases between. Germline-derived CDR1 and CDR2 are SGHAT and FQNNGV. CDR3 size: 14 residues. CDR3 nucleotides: TGTGCCAGCAGCTTAGCGGGGTCGGGGCAGCCCCAGCATTTT. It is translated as CASSLAGSGQPQHF.

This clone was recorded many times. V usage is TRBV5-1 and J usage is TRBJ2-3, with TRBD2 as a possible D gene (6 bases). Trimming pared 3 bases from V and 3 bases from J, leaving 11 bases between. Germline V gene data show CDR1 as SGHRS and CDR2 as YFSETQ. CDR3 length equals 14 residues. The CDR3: CASSYWTTTDTQYF. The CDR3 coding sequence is TGCGCCAGCAGCTACTGGACTACTACAGATACGCAGTATTTT.

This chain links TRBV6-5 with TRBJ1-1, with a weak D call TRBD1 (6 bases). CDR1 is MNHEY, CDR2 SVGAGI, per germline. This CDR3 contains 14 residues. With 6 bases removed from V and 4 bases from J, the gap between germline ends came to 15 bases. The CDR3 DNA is TGTGCCAGCAGGTTCACAGGGATCGGCACTGAAGCTTTCTTT. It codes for CASRFTGIGTEAFF.

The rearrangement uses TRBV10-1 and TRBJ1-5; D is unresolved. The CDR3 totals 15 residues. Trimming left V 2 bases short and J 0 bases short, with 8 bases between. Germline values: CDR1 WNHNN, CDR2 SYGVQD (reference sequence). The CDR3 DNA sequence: TGCGCCAGCAGTGAGGTGCGGGATAGCAATCAGCCCCAGCATTTT. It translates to CASSEVRDSNQPQHF.

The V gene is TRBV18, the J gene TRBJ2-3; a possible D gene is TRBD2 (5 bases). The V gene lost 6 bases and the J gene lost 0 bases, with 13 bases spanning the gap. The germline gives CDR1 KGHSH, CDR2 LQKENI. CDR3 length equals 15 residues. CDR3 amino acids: CASSSLAVSTDTQYF. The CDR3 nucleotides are TGTGCCAGCTCGTCGCTAGCTGTGAGCACAGATACGCAGTATTTT.

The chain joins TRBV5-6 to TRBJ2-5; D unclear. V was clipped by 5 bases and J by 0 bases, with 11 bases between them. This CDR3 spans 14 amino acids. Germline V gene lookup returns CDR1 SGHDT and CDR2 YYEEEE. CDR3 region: CASRKDRNQETQYF. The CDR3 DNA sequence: TGTGCCAGCAGAAAAGACCGAAACCAAGAGACCCAGTACTTC. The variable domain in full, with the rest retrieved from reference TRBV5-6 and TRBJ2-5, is DAGVTQSPTHLIKTRGQQVTLRCSPKSGHDTVSWYQQALGQGPQFIFQYYEEEERQRGNFPDRFSGHQFPNYSSELNVNALLLGDSALYLCASRKDRNQETQYFGPGTRLLVL.

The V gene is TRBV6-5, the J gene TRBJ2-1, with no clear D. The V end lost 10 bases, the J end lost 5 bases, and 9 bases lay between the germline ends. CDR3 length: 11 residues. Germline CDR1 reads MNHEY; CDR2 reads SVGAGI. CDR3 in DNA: TGTGCCACACGACAAAACAATGAGCAGTTCTTC. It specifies CATRQNNEQFF.

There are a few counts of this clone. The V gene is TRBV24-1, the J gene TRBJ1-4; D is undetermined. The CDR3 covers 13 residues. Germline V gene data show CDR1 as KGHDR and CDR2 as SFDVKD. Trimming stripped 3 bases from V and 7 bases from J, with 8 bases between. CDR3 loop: CATSDTDGEKLFF. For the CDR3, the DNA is TGTGCCACCAGTGATACCGACGGTGAAAAACTGTTTTTT.

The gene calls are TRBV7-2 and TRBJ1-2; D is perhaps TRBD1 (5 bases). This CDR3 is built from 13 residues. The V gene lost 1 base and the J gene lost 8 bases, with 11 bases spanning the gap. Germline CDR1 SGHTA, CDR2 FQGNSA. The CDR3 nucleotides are TGTGCCAGCAGCTTAGTGGGGCATGGCGGCTACACCTTC. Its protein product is CASSLVGHGGYTF.

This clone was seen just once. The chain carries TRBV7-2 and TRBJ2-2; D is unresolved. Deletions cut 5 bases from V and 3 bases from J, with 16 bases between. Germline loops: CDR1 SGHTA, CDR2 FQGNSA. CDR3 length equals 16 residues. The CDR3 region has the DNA TGTGCCAGCAGCCCTAGTGGATACCGGGACACCGGGGAGCTGTTTTTT. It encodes CASSPSGYRDTGELFF. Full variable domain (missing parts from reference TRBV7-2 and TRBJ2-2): GAGVSQSPSNKVTEKGKDVELRCDPISGHTALYWYRQSLGQGLEFLIYFQGNSAPDKSGLPSDRFSAERTGGSVSTLTIQRTQQEDSAVYLCASSPSGYRDTGELFFGEGSRLTVL.

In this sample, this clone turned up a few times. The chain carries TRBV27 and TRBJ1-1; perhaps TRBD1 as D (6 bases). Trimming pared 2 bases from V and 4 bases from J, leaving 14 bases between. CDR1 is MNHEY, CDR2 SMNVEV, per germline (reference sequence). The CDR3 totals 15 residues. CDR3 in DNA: TGTGCCAGCAGTTTAGGACAGCCCTCCACCACTGAAGCTTTCTTT. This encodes CASSLGQPSTTEAFF.

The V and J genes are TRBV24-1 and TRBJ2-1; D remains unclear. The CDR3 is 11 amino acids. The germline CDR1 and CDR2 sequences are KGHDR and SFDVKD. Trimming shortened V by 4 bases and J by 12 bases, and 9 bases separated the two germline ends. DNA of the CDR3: TGTGCCACCAGTGAAAGGAAGGCGCAGTTCTTC. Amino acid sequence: CATSERKAQFF.

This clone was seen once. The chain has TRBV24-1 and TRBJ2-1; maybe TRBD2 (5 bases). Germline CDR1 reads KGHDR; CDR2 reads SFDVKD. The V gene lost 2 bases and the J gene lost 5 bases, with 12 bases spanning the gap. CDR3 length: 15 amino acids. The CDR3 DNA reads TGTGCCACCAGTGATTCGAGGGCGGATAACAATGAGCAGTTCTTC. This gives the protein CATSDSRADNNEQFF.

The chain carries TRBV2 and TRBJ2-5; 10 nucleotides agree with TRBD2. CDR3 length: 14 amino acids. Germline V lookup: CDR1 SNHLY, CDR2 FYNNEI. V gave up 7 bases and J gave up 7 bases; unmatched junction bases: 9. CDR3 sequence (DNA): TGTGCCAGCACGCGAGCGGGGGGGCCCGGGACCCAGTACTTC. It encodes CASTRAGGPGTQYF.

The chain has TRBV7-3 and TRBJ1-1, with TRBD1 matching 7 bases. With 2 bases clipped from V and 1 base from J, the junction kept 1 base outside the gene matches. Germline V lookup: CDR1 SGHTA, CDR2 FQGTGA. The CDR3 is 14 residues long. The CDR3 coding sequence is TGTGCCAGCAGCTTAGACAGGGCGAACACTGAAGCTTTCTTT. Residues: CASSLDRANTEAFF.

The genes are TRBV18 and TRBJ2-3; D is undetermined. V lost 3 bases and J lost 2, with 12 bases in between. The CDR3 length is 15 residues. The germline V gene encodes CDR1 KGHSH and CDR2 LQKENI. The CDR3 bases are TGTGCCAGCTCACCTCTCGGGCCAGACACAGATACGCAGTATTTT. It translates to CASSPLGPDTDTQYF.

CDR3 residues: CASSEGQGAYGYTF. Written as DNA, the CDR3 is TGTGCCAGCAGTGAGGGACAGGGGGCCTATGGCTACACCTTC. The chain is built from TRBV2 and TRBJ1-2; 12 bases agree with TRBD1. Germline trimming cut 3 bases from V and 4 bases from J; bases unmatched to any gene: 0. CDR3 length: 14 amino acids. Germline lookup yields CDR1 SNHLY and CDR2 FYNNEI.

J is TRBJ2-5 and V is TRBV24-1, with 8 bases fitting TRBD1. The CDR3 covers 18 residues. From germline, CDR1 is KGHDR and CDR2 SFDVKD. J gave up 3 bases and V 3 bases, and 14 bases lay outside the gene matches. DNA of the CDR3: TGTGCCACCAGTGATATAGGGACAGGTCCGATTACTAAAGAGACCCAGTACTTC. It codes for CATSDIGTGPITKETQYF.

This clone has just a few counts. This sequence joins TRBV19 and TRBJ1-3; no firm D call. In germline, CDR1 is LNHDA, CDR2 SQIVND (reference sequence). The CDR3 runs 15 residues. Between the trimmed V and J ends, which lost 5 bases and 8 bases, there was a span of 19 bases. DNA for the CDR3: TGTGCCAGTAGTGTGGACTCCTCACAATTTGACACCATATATTTT. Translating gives CASSVDSSQFDTIYF.

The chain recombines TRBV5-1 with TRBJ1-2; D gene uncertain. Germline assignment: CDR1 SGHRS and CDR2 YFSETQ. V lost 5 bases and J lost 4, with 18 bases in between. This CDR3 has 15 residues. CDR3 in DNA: TGCGCCAGCAGAGAAACGGGAGGGTCGGGCTATGGCTACACCTTC. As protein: CASRETGGSGYGYTF.

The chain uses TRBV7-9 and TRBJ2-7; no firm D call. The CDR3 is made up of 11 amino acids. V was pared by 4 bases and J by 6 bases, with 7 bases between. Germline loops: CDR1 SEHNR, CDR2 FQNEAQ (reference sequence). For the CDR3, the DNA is TGTGCCAGCAGCTCCCTCGGCGAGCAGTACGTC. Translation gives CASSSLGEQYV.